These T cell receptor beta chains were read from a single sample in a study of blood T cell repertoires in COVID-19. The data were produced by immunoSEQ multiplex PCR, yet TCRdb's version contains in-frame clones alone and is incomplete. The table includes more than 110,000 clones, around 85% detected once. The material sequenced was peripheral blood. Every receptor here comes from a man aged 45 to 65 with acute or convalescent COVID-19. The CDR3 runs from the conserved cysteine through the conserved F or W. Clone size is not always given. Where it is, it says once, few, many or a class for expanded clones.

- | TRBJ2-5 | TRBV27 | CASSLSRGQRETQYF
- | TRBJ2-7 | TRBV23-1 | CASSHQGTRKSNEQYF
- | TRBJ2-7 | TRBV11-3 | CASSLAGGRSYEQYF
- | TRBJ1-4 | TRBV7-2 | CASSLVGGIQEKLFF
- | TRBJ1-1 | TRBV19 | CASSNSQDKPGSATFF
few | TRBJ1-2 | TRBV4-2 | CASSRERGYGYTF
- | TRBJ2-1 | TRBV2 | CARGDGEAYNEQFF
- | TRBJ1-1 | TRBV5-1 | CASSLTGGNTEAFF
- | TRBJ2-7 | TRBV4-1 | CASSHATGTYEQYF
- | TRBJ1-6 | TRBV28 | CASTGSGISPLHF
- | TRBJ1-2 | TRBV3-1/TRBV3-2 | CASSARSGQGSLGYTF
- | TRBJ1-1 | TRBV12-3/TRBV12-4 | CASSLAALEAAF
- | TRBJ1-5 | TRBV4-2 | CASSQGRQGGSNQPQHF
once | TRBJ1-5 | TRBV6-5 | CASSLQGARGQPQHF
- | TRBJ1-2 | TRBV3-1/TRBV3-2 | CASSQENRDYGYTF
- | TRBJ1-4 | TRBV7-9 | CASSLRDISNGEKLFF
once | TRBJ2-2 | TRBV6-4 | CASSPGFGNTGELFF
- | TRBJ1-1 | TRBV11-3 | CASSLGQGEAFF